What follows are 32 T cell receptor beta chains derived from one specimen sequenced in a study of beta chain features in type 1 diabetes (dated by TCRdb to 2017 to 2018). Libraries were built with the immunoSEQ multiplex PCR assay. The entire amount of isolated RNA was reverse transcribed using the High Capacity cDNA Reverse Transcription Kit, so the sequenced TCRB transcripts were expressed ones. TCRdb obtained this table from immuneACCESS and retained in-frame rearrangements with V and J assigned. These tables miss some clones; where compared with another copy, unresolved V genes account for less than half of the shortfall, and the remainder is unexplained. The sample table shows under 350,000 clones, and 8% are seen once. The ten largest clones capture 1% of the sample. Sequences were obtained from central memory CD4+ T cells from blood. All receptors derive from a young woman in good health.

The V call is TRBV28, the J call TRBJ1-1; D unresolved. Germline V CDR1 and CDR2: MDHEN, SYDVKM. V was cut by 2 bases and J by 0 bases, with 7 bases left in between. CDR3 length: 14 residues. CDR3 bases: TGTGCCAGCAGTTTAGTACAGATGAACACTGAAGCTTTCTTT. It is translated as CASSLVQMNTEAFF.

This clone showed up just a few times. The chain uses TRBV9 and TRBJ2-5, with 9 bases matching TRBD2. J was trimmed by 2 bases and V by 3 bases; bases with no gene match: 8. Germline CDR1 SGDLS, CDR2 YYNGEE. This CDR3 is 16 amino acids long. The CDR3 protein is CASSENSGGQQETQYF. DNA for the CDR3: TGTGCCAGCAGCGAGAATAGCGGGGGCCAACAAGAGACCCAGTACTTC.

This clone was seen more than once but under ten times. The J gene is TRBJ2-3, the V gene TRBV9; 9 bases match TRBD1. Unmatched junction bases numbered 2, after V lost 5 bases and J lost 1 base. This CDR3 contains 14 residues. CDR1 is SGDLS and CDR2 is YYNGEE in the germline V gene. CDR3 in amino acids: CASSYRGRTDTQYF. The CDR3, as DNA: TGTGCCAGCAGTTACAGGGGGCGCACAGATACGCAGTATTTT.

About this clone itself: Other DNA sequences in the same sample also yield this CDR3. The chain has TRBV9 and TRBJ2-3; the D is unclear. V lost 2 bases and J lost 2, with 6 bases in between. Germline values: CDR1 SGDLS, CDR2 YYNGEE. The CDR3 spans 13 residues. In DNA form, the CDR3 reads TGTGCCAGCAGCGTTCGGCACACAGATACGCAGTATTTT. This sequence encodes CASSVRHTDTQYF.

The rearrangement joins TRBV19 to TRBJ2-7, with 8 bases fitting TRBD1. CDR1 and CDR2 from the germline V gene are LNHDA and SQIVND (reference sequence). V shed 4 bases, J shed 3 bases, and the junction held 2 bases outside the gene matches. The CDR3 totals 13 residues. Written as DNA, the CDR3 is TGTGCCAGTAGTACAGACAGGGGCTACGAGCAGTACTTC. It translates to CASSTDRGYEQYF.

This clone was recorded many times. The chain recombines TRBV7-9 with TRBJ2-6; 12 bases map to TRBD1. This CDR3 region has 18 residues. V was clipped by 6 bases and J by 6 bases; unmatched bases: 12. Germline lookup yields CDR1 SEHNR and CDR2 FQNEAQ (reference sequence). CDR3 protein: CASSRPGQGAREANVLTF. In DNA form, the CDR3 reads TGTGCCAGCAGTCGTCCGGGACAGGGGGCGAGAGAGGCCAACGTCCTGACTTTC.

This clone has more than one count but fewer than ten. V is TRBV5-1 and J is TRBJ1-4; weak D call: TRBD1 (6 bases). Between the trimmed V and J ends, which lost 4 bases and 8 bases, there was a span of 21 bases. From germline, CDR1 is SGHRS and CDR2 YFSETQ. This CDR3 is 16 amino acids long. The CDR3 protein is CASSGDTGVAGEKLFF. CDR3 DNA sequence: TGCGCCAGCAGCGGGGACACTGGGGTCGCCGGCGAAAAACTGTTTTTT.

The J gene is TRBJ1-1, the V gene TRBV9; 8 bases fit TRBD1. The trim removed 5 bases at V and 4 bases at J, leaving 7 bases unmatched. This CDR3 has 14 amino acids. CDR1 is SGDLS, CDR2 YYNGEE, per germline. The CDR3 DNA is TGTGCCAGCAGACGGACAGGGCCGGGCACTGAAGCTTTCTTT. This gives the protein CASRRTGPGTEAFF.

This clone was counted a few times. The chain recombines TRBV25-1 with TRBJ1-2; D gene unclear. The CDR3 loop spans 12 amino acids. Trimming took 7 bases from V and 3 from J, leaving 9 bases between them. Germline V gene data show CDR1 as MGHDK and CDR2 as SYGVNS. CDR3 bases: TGTGCCAGCAAACGGGAACACTATGGCTACACCTTC. It specifies CASKREHYGYTF.

This clone was counted ten times or more. This chain joins TRBV19 and TRBJ2-1, with unresolved D. Trimming cost V 3 bases and J 5 bases, with 14 bases left between them. The V gene's germline CDR1 is LNHDA and CDR2 SQIVND (reference sequence). The CDR3 contains 15 residues. This chain's CDR3 is CASSMNRPPNNEQFF. The CDR3 coding sequence is TGTGCCAGTAGTATGAACCGTCCTCCAAACAATGAGCAGTTCTTC.

This sequence joins TRBV18 and TRBJ1-1, with D perhaps TRBD1 (6 bases). Trimming removed 1 base from V and 1 base from J, with 10 bases in between. Germline values: CDR1 KGHSH, CDR2 LQKENI. This CDR3 is 15 amino acids long. CDR3 DNA sequence: TGTGCCAGCTCACCACTGTCACAGGGGAACACTGAAGCTTTCTTT. It translates to CASSPLSQGNTEAFF.

The chain couples TRBV18 to TRBJ1-1; D is perhaps TRBD1 (5 bases). CDR1 is KGHSH and CDR2 is LQKENI in the germline V gene. The CDR3 totals 13 residues. V was shortened by 6 bases and J by 7 bases, with 15 bases between the two germline ends. In nucleotides, the CDR3 is TGTGCCAGCTCCGGACTCGTCGACAGTGAAGCTTTCTTT. Protein product: CASSGLVDSEAFF.

The gene calls are TRBV6-1 and TRBJ1-2; D unresolved. CDR1 is MNHNS, CDR2 SASEGT, per germline. The CDR3 totals 12 residues. V shed 6 bases and J shed 1 base, with 6 bases lying between them. The CDR3 loop reads CASRALNYGYTF. Written as DNA, the CDR3 is TGTGCCAGCAGGGCGCTTAACTATGGCTACACCTTC.

V gene TRBV13 combines with J gene TRBJ1-5, with D perhaps TRBD1 (5 bases). CDR3 length: 16 residues. The germline gives CDR1 PRHDT, CDR2 FYEKMQ (reference sequence). V was trimmed by 2 bases and J by 2 bases, leaving 13 bases between them. CDR3 amino acids: CASSLSRGGGNQPQHF. CDR3 DNA: TGTGCCAGCAGCTTAAGTAGGGGCGGGGGCAATCAGCCCCAGCATTTT.

V and J are TRBV7-2 and TRBJ2-3; a weak D match, TRBD1 (5 bases). Germline-derived CDR1 and CDR2 are SGHTA and FQGNSA. The CDR3 runs to 12 residues. V lost 4 bases, J lost 11 bases, and 13 bases lay in between. The CDR3 nucleotides are TGTGCCAGCAGCTCCCAAAGGCAGGGGCAGTATTTT. The encoded protein is CASSSQRQGQYF.

In its sample, this clone was seen a few times. This chain joins TRBV7-2 and TRBJ2-7; 7 bases fit TRBD1. The germline V gene has CDR1 SGHTA and CDR2 FQGNSA. The CDR3 spans 13 residues. V trimming: 4 bases; J trimming: 2 bases; junction bases outside the gene matches: 2. The CDR3 DNA is TGTGCCAGCAGCTCGACAGGGCCCTACGAGCAGTACTTC. This gives the protein CASSSTGPYEQYF.

V gene TRBV11-2 combines with J gene TRBJ2-1, with TRBD2 matching 7 bases. This CDR3 comprises 15 residues. Germline V gene sequence: CDR1 SGHAT, CDR2 FQNNGV. After removal of 5 bases from V and 4 bases from J, the junction contained 8 bases not matched to a gene. In nucleotides, the CDR3 is TGTGCCAGCAGCCGTACGGGGGGTGGGTACAATGAGCAGTTCTTC. This translates into CASSRTGGGYNEQFF.

V is TRBV6-5 and J is TRBJ2-7; 9 bases fit TRBD2. Per germline, CDR1 MNHEY and CDR2 SVGAGI. The CDR3 runs to 14 residues. With 5 bases clipped from V and 0 bases from J, the junction kept 2 bases outside the gene matches. CDR3 DNA sequence: TGTGCCAGCAGTGATAGCGGGAGCTCCTACGAGCAGTACTTC. Protein: CASSDSGSSYEQYF.

The chain recombines TRBV13 with TRBJ1-2, with 8 nucleotides matching TRBD1. Per the germline V gene, CDR1 is PRHDT and CDR2 is FYEKMQ (reference sequence). V shed 1 base and J 4 bases; nucleotides not matched to a gene: 2. This CDR3 has 14 residues. CDR3: CASSLDRGIYGYTF. The DNA of the CDR3 is TGTGCCAGCAGCTTAGACAGGGGGATCTATGGCTACACCTTC.

CDR3 sequence (DNA): TGTGCCAGCAGTGTCCGGGACAGGGAGACCAGCTCCTACAATGAGCAGTTCTTC. This codes for CASSVRDRETSSYNEQFF. The J gene is TRBJ2-1, the V gene TRBV2; 9 bases are a match to TRBD1. CDR3 length: 18 residues. Trimming at V came to 4 bases and at J to 0 bases, leaving 10 bases not matched to a gene. Germline CDR1 and CDR2: SNHLY and FYNNEI.

This clone was observed a few times. This chain joins TRBV15 and TRBJ2-3; D tentatively fits TRBD1 or TRBD2 (6 bases each). From germline, CDR1 is LNHNV and CDR2 YYDKDF (reference sequence). This CDR3 is built from 15 residues. The V end was cut by 1 base, the J end by 3 bases, with 11 bases between. As DNA, the CDR3 is TGTGCCACCAGCAGAGGAGGGGGACTTACAGATACGCAGTATTTT. Translation: CATSRGGGLTDTQYF.

This clone has only a few counts. The gene calls are TRBV5-4 and TRBJ2-2, with 10 bases identical to TRBD1. Germline CDR1 SGHNT, CDR2 YYREEE (reference sequence). The CDR3 covers 16 residues. V dropped 1 base and J dropped 5; count of bases not matched to a gene: 5. The CDR3 reads CASSLIGTGATGELFF. For the CDR3, the DNA is TGTGCCAGCAGCTTGATCGGGACAGGGGCAACCGGGGAGCTGTTTTTT.

A few counts support this clone. The chain links TRBV2 to TRBJ2-1, with TRBD2 identical over 7 bases. CDR1 and CDR2 from the germline V gene are SNHLY and FYNNEI. The CDR3 spans 13 residues. V trimming: 7 bases; J trimming: 6 bases; junction bases outside the gene matches: 6. CDR3: CASNWGGLNEQFF. CDR3 bases: TGTGCCAGCAATTGGGGAGGGCTCAATGAGCAGTTCTTC.

The V and J genes are TRBV6-5 and TRBJ1-5; D is undetermined. Germline V gene sequence: CDR1 MNHEY, CDR2 SVGAGI. Between the trimmed V and J ends, which lost 0 bases and 10 bases, there was a span of 10 bases. This CDR3 has 13 amino acids. CDR3 nucleotide sequence: TGTGCCAGCAGTTACTCGAAAAGACTACCCCAGCATTTT. It specifies CASSYSKRLPQHF.

The chain combines TRBV7-6 with TRBJ2-2, with TRBD1 matching over 8 bases. Germline lookup yields CDR1 SGHVS and CDR2 FNYEAQ. The trim removed 4 bases at V and 6 bases at J, leaving 7 bases unmatched. The CDR3 is made up of 15 amino acids. The CDR3 DNA follows: TGTGCCAGCAGCTCGGACAGGGTGACAGCCGGGGAGCTGTTTTTT. This encodes CASSSDRVTAGELFF.

The genes are TRBV7-9 and TRBJ2-5; D ambiguous. There are 11 residues in the CDR3. Germline assignment: CDR1 SEHNR and CDR2 FQNEAQ (reference sequence). V gave up 4 bases and J gave up 5 bases, with 5 bases separating them. CDR3 DNA sequence: TGTGCCAGCAGCTCCCCCGAGACCCAGTACTTC. It specifies CASSSPETQYF. Using reference TRBV7-9 and TRBJ2-5 for the parts outside the CDR3, the full variable domain is DTGVSQNPRHKITKRGQNVTFRCDPISEHNRLYWYRQTLGQGPEFLTYFQNEAQLEKSRLLSDRFSAERPKGSFSTLEIQRTEQGDSAMYLCASSSPETQYFGPGTRLLVL.

This clone has a handful of counts. The chain has TRBV7-2 and TRBJ1-2; D gene unclear. The CDR3 is 16 amino acids. V dropped 5 bases and J dropped 3 bases, with 19 bases sitting between them. Looked up from germline, CDR1 is SGHTA and CDR2 is FQGNSA. CDR3 bases: TGTGCCAGCAGCCTGGACCGAAATACCGCCCACTATGGCTACACCTTC. It codes for CASSLDRNTAHYGYTF. Looking up the rest from reference TRBV7-2 and TRBJ1-2 gives the full variable domain: GAGVSQSPSNKVTEKGKDVELRCDPISGHTALYWYRQSLGQGLEFLIYFQGNSAPDKSGLPSDRFSAERTGGSVSTLTIQRTQQEDSAVYLCASSLDRNTAHYGYTFGSGTRLTVV.

The chain joins TRBV7-9 to TRBJ2-1; TRBD2 aligns across 8 bases. The CDR3 length is 14 residues. With 8 bases clipped from V and 10 bases from J, the junction kept 13 bases outside the gene matches. CDR1 and CDR2 from the germline V gene are SEHNR and FQNEAQ (reference sequence). In nucleotides, the CDR3 is TGTGCCAGCGTCGGCTCGGGACGGACTAGCGAGCAGTTCTTC. It encodes CASVGSGRTSEQFF. Supplemented by reference TRBV7-9 and TRBJ2-1, the full variable domain reads DTGVSQNPRHKITKRGQNVTFRCDPISEHNRLYWYRQTLGQGPEFLTYFQNEAQLEKSRLLSDRFSAERPKGSFSTLEIQRTEQGDSAMYLCASVGSGRTSEQFFGPGTRLTVL.

In this sample, this clone turned up a few times. The same CDR3 is also encoded by other DNA sequences in this sample. J is TRBJ2-3 and V is TRBV29-1; 11 nucleotides agree with TRBD2. The CDR3 runs to 15 residues. V trimming: 3 bases; J trimming: 2 bases; junction bases outside the gene matches: 4. Looked up from germline, CDR1 is SQVTM and CDR2 is ANQGSEA. CDR3 protein: CSVEGTSGSTDTQYF. The CDR3 DNA reads TGCAGCGTTGAGGGGACTAGCGGATCCACAGATACGCAGTATTTT.

This clone was counted only a few times. The V gene is TRBV2, the J gene TRBJ2-7; TRBD1 is a possible D gene (5 bases). CDR1 is SNHLY and CDR2 is FYNNEI in the germline V gene. The ends were cut back, 5 bases at V and 3 bases at J, with 8 bases in the middle. CDR3 length equals 12 residues. CDR3 coding DNA: TGTGCCAGCAGTTTGGACAACTACGAGCAGTACGTC. Its translation is CASSLDNYEQYV.

This clone was counted a few times. This sequence joins TRBV7-8 and TRBJ2-4; 8 bases match TRBD1. The V gene end was trimmed by 5 bases and the J gene end by 8 bases; junction bases not matched to a gene: 5. Germline V gene sequence: CDR1 SGHVS, CDR2 FQNEAQ. The CDR3 covers 13 residues. CDR3 amino acids: CASSPRQGYIQYF. CDR3 coding DNA: TGTGCCAGCAGCCCCAGACAGGGGTACATTCAGTACTTC.

This clone was observed a few times. The rearrangement links TRBV7-2 to TRBJ2-1; 7 bases are shared with TRBD1. J was trimmed by 4 bases and V by 5 bases; bases with no gene match: 8. The CDR3 spans 15 residues. Looked up from germline, CDR1 is SGHTA and CDR2 is FQGNSA. The CDR3 DNA reads as TGTGCCAGCAGCCCCGACAGGGCTTCATACAATGAGCAGTTCTTC. As protein: CASSPDRASYNEQFF.